The entry below gives a single TCR beta chain sequence along with its context. Using immunoSEQ multiplex PCR, the repertoire was profiled, and TCRdb retains in-frame clones only, with some absent. The sample includes around 72,000 clones, over 75% of them seen just once. Germline CDR1 and CDR2: SGHRS and YFSETQ. The ends lost 3 bases at V and 10 bases at J; junction bases unmatched: 4. The CDR3 is made up of 13 amino acids. This sample is drawn from a study of blood T cell repertoires in COVID-19. For the study at large: Researchers got acute and convalescent COVID-19 samples from the United States, Italy and Spain.

The TCR sequence derives from a man aged 45-65 years with acute or convalescent COVID-19. This chain joins TRBV5-1 and TRBJ2-1; 10 bases line up with TRBD1. Sequencing was done on a sample of peripheral blood. The DNA for the CDR3 is TGCGCCAGCAGCTCGACAGGGGGCAGAGAGCAGTTCTTC. Protein product: CASSSTGGREQFF. Variable domain in full (rest from reference TRBV5-1 and TRBJ2-1): KAGVTQTPRYLIKTRGQQVTLSCSPISGHRSVSWYQQTPGQGLQFLFEYFSETQRNKGNFPGRFSGRQFSNSRSEMNVSTLELGDSALYLCASSSTGGREQFFGPGTRLTVL.